This TCR beta chain stems from a study of regulatory T cells in long-lasting Graves disease. Study results and limitations: Sharing of public clonotypes was greater in persistent patients (under 3,000) than in new patients (966). Accuracy might have suffered from few samples.

Building of the TCR beta libraries involved iRepertoire HTBI primers and Arm-PCR of CDR3 regions. TCRdb processed the multiplex PCR reads anew with MiXCR; each CDR3 protein has one entry. This sample has a few hundred thousand distinct CDR3 sequences; 15% to 20% occur once, and the top ten carry 12% to 15%. Germline V gene data show CDR1 as LGHDT and CDR2 as YNNKEL (reference sequence). With 1 base removed from V and 1 base from J, the gap between germline ends came to 7 bases. The CDR3 has 14 amino acids. Time point specified: newly diagnosed GD, antithyroid drugs for less than 3 months. PBMCs provided the RNA from which the TCR library was made. This clonotype showed up many times. What it binds is not known. Separately, the same data were catalogued under a study of T cells in Graves' hyperthyroidism and ophthalmopathy. That study reports: An absence of ophthalmopathy progression within 18 months meant stable Graves' hyperthyroidism.

The V call is TRBV3-1, the J call TRBJ1-1; no clear D gene. The sequence was collected from a woman younger than 45 with Graves disease. The material sequenced was peripheral blood mononuclear cells (PBMCs), taken at new diagnosis, from a patient treated with antithyroid drugs. In DNA, the CDR3 is TGTGCCAGCAGCCAAGCCGTTAGGAACACTGAAGCTTTCTTT. Protein product: CASSQAVRNTEAFF.